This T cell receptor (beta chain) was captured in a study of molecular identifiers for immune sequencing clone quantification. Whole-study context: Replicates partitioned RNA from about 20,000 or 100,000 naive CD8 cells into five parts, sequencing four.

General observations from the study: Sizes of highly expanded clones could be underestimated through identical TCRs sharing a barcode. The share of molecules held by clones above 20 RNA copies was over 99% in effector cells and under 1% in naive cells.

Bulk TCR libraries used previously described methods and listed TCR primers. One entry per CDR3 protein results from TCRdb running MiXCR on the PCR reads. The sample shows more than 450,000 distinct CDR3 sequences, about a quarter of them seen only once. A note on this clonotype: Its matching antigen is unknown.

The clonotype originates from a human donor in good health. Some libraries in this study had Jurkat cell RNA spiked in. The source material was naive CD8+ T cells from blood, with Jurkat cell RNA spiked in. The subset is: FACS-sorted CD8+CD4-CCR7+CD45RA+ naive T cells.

This CDR3 reads CASSPPPGNTDTQYF. Written as DNA, the CDR3 is TGCGCCAGCAGCCCCCCCCCGGGAAACACAGATACGCAGTATTTT. This chain joins TRBV4-1 and TRBJ2-3; tentatively, D is TRBD2 (5 bases). Trimming pared 4 bases from V and 2 bases from J, leaving 13 bases between. Germline lookup yields CDR1 MGHRA and CDR2 YSYEKL. CDR3 length equals 15 residues.